The 23 T cell receptor beta chains given below trace back to one sample, sequenced in a study of beta chain features in type 1 diabetes. The study reverse transcribed the entire isolated RNA, so it sequenced expressed TCRB transcripts. Sequenced by immunoSEQ multiplex PCR; TCRdb stores in-frame clones only, minus some. Seen here are about 220,000 clones, about 11% observed once, and the top ten hold over 1%. The sequenced sample consisted of central memory CD4+ T cells from blood. The receptors here all came from a man aged 18 to 30 in good health.

This clone was picked up a small number of times. The gene calls are TRBV29-1 and TRBJ1-3, with D unresolved. This CDR3 comprises 13 residues. Germline CDR1 and CDR2: SQVTM and ANQGSEA. Trimming cost V 3 bases and J 1 base, with 7 bases left between them. As DNA, the CDR3 is TGCAGCGTTGAGGCTACATCTGGAAACACCATATATTTT. Encoded protein: CSVEATSGNTIYF.

This clone was counted ten times or more. The chain recombines TRBV18 with TRBJ2-3, with D unclear. V dropped 4 bases and J dropped 5 bases, with 4 bases sitting between them. The germline CDR1 and CDR2 sequences are KGHSH and LQKENI. The CDR3 is 11 residues long. The CDR3 DNA follows: TGTGCCAGCTCACGGAGAGATACGCAGTATTTT. Protein: CASSRRDTQYF.

A note on this clone: A much larger clone lies one base from this, so it may be a read error. The chain has TRBV25-1 and TRBJ2-7; 9 nucleotides line up with TRBD1. The CDR3 has 14 residues. Germline lookup yields CDR1 MGHDK and CDR2 SYGVNS. With V trimmed by 8 bases and J by 2 bases, 7 bases remained unmatched. Here the CDR3 reads CASARQGGAYEQYF. CDR3 coding DNA: TGTGCCAGCGCTAGACAGGGGGGTGCCTACGAGCAGTACTTC.

This chain connects TRBV5-4 to TRBJ1-2; possible D gene TRBD1, 5 bases. The germline CDR1 and CDR2 sequences are SGHNT and YYREEE (reference sequence). V gave up 1 base and J gave up 4 bases, with 11 bases separating them. The CDR3 has 14 residues. CDR3 DNA: TGTGCCAGCAGCTTGCGGGGGACGAGCTATGGCTACACCTTC. It is translated as CASSLRGTSYGYTF.

This clone showed up just a few times. The chain recombines TRBV30 with TRBJ2-1; 8 nucleotides agree with TRBD2. Germline V gives CDR1 GTSNPN, CDR2 SVGIG (reference sequence). Germline trimming cut 0 bases from V and 5 bases from J; bases unmatched to any gene: 3. The CDR3 sequence is 14 residues long. CDR3: CAWSVAGVDNEQFF. The CDR3 DNA is TGTGCCTGGAGTGTAGCGGGAGTTGACAATGAGCAGTTCTTC.

This clone turned up a few times. The V and J genes are TRBV13 and TRBJ2-3; 10 bases fit TRBD2. Trimming removed 2 bases from V and 5 bases from J; junction bases left unmatched: 4. CDR1 and CDR2 (germline): PRHDT, FYEKMQ (reference sequence). The CDR3 sequence is 15 residues long. CDR3 bases: TGTGCCAGCAGCTTATTGTCTAGCGGGAGAGATACGCAGTATTTT. Its protein product is CASSLLSSGRDTQYF.

The gene calls are TRBV30 and TRBJ2-7; perhaps TRBD1 as D (5 bases). V lost 2 bases and J lost 5, with 7 bases in between. Germline values: CDR1 GTSNPN, CDR2 SVGIG (reference sequence). The CDR3 length is 11 residues. Here the CDR3 reads CAWSLRDEQYF. For the CDR3, the DNA is TGTGCCTGGAGTCTCAGGGACGAGCAGTACTTC.

This clone was detected only a few times. V and J are TRBV7-6 and TRBJ2-7; 11 nucleotides align to TRBD2. This CDR3 has 15 amino acids. J lost 0 bases, V lost 5 bases, and 3 bases had no gene match. CDR1 and CDR2 from the germline V gene are SGHVS and FNYEAQ. CDR3 DNA sequence: TGTGCCAGCAGCCGTGGGACTAGCGGCTCCTACGAGCAGTACTTC. It translates to CASSRGTSGSYEQYF.

This clone showed up just a few times. The chain links TRBV7-2 to TRBJ2-5; 9 bases agree with TRBD1. The J call is in doubt because the DNA end fits TRBJ2-7 better. There are 15 residues in the CDR3. In germline, CDR1 is SGHTA, CDR2 FQGNSA. The CDR3 spells CASSANRGRSYEQYF. CDR3 DNA: TGTGCCAGCAGCGCCAACAGGGGGCGCTCCTACGAGCAGTACTTC.

This clone was seen more than once but under ten times. The CDR3 sequence is CASSYDRGSTDTQYF. The CDR3 DNA reads TGTGCCAGCAGCTACGACAGGGGGTCGACAGATACGCAGTATTTT. This rearrangement joins TRBV7-2 to TRBJ2-3, with 9 bases lining up with TRBD1. Losses at the gene ends were 4 bases for V and 3 bases for J; bases not matched to a gene: 5. Germline V gene lookup returns CDR1 SGHTA and CDR2 FQGNSA. The CDR3 is made up of 15 amino acids.

This clone occurred a few times. This sequence joins TRBV7-9 and TRBJ1-4; D unclear. In germline, CDR1 is SEHNR, CDR2 FQNEAQ (reference sequence). This CDR3 comprises 15 residues. V was shortened by 5 bases and J by 8 bases, with 18 bases between the two germline ends. The CDR3 DNA is TGTGCCAGCAGCCTACGATCGACATATGGGGAAAAACTGTTTTTT. This encodes CASSLRSTYGEKLFF.

This clone has a handful of counts. The J gene is TRBJ2-3, the V gene TRBV23-1; maybe TRBD1 (5 bases). TRBV23-1 is annotated as an ORF whose role is uncertain. V lost 3 bases, J lost 6 bases, and 13 bases lay in between. The CDR3 totals 14 residues. CDR3 DNA sequence: TGCGCCAGCAGTCAGCAAGGGGCGAGGGATACGCAGTATTTT. Translating gives CASSQQGARDTQYF.

This sequence joins TRBV7-9 and TRBJ2-1; 7 bases are shared with TRBD2. The CDR3 contains 15 residues. CDR1 and CDR2 from the germline V gene are SEHNR and FQNEAQ (reference sequence). With 6 bases clipped from V and 0 bases from J, the junction kept 5 bases outside the gene matches. CDR3 coding DNA: TGTGCCAGCAGACCCGGGGGGAGCTCCTACAATGAGCAGTTCTTC. Translated: CASRPGGSSYNEQFF.

This rearrangement joins TRBV5-1 to TRBJ2-3; 10 nucleotides match TRBD2. Germline values: CDR1 SGHRS, CDR2 YFSETQ. The CDR3 extends over 16 amino acids. With 5 bases clipped from V and 1 base from J, the junction kept 7 bases outside the gene matches. CDR3 in amino acids: CASSVLAGAGTDTQYF. The DNA for the CDR3 is TGCGCCAGCAGTGTCCTAGCGGGAGCCGGCACAGATACGCAGTATTTT.

J is TRBJ2-3 and V is TRBV6-1; no clear D gene. CDR1 is MNHNS, CDR2 SASEGT, per germline. The CDR3 has 13 residues. V lost 2 bases and J lost 9, with 12 bases in between. The CDR3 is CASSESTSITQYF. The CDR3, as DNA: TGTGCCAGCAGTGAATCTACCTCGATAACGCAGTATTTT.

This sequence joins TRBV11-3 and TRBJ2-1, with 13 bases identical to TRBD2. The junction had 7 bases not matched to a gene; V was cut back by 4 bases and J by 7 bases. This CDR3 comprises 16 residues. Germline CDR1 and CDR2: SGHNT and YENEEA. The CDR3 region has the DNA TGTGCCAGCAGCTCCCGGGGACTAGCGGGAAGAAATGAGCAGTTCTTC. Amino acid sequence: CASSSRGLAGRNEQFF.

The chain employs TRBV27 and TRBJ1-2; D not resolved. The V and J ends lost 1 base and 3 bases respectively, with 9 bases between them. Looked up from germline, CDR1 is MNHEY and CDR2 is SMNVEV (reference sequence). The CDR3 spans 14 residues. Here the CDR3 DNA reads TGTGCCAGCAGTTTATATAACACAGACTATGGCTACACCTTC. This encodes CASSLYNTDYGYTF.

This clone was recorded a few times. The chain is built from TRBV5-6 and TRBJ2-7; unclear D gene. The V end lost 4 bases, the J end lost 3 bases, and 8 bases lay between the germline ends. This CDR3 is built from 12 residues. Germline CDR1 is SGHDT and CDR2 is YYEEEE. The CDR3 here is CASSTDHYEQYF. The CDR3 region has the DNA TGTGCCAGCAGCACGGACCACTACGAGCAGTACTTC.

This clone appeared a few times. The CDR3 loop reads CASSFWSGTGAPNEQYF. DNA of the CDR3: TGCGCCAGCAGCTTTTGGTCAGGGACAGGGGCCCCAAACGAGCAGTACTTC. The chain couples TRBV5-1 to TRBJ2-7; 10 bases map to TRBD1. Trimming cost V 2 bases and J 5 bases; bases outside gene matches: 13. The germline CDR1 and CDR2 sequences are SGHRS and YFSETQ. There are 17 residues in the CDR3.

The V call is TRBV7-8, the J call TRBJ2-1, with D perhaps TRBD1 (5 bases). The V gene lost 2 bases and the J gene lost 4 bases, with 9 bases spanning the gap. Germline V lookup: CDR1 SGHVS, CDR2 FQNEAQ. The CDR3 covers 14 residues. The CDR3 reads CASSLLTGYNEQFF. In DNA, the CDR3 is TGTGCCAGCAGCTTACTTACAGGATACAATGAGCAGTTCTTC. The complete variable domain, with remaining parts taken from reference TRBV7-8 and TRBJ2-1, reads GAGVSQSPRYKVAKRGQDVALRCDPISGHVSLFWYQQALGQGPEFLTYFQNEAQLDKSGLPSDRFFAERPEGSVSTLKIQRTQQEDSAVYLCASSLLTGYNEQFFGPGTRLTVL.

Many counts were recorded for this clone. The chain recombines TRBV28 with TRBJ2-4; 7 nucleotides line up with TRBD1. Germline-derived CDR1 and CDR2 are MDHEN and SYDVKM. There are 15 residues in the CDR3. J gave up 0 bases and V 5 bases, and 4 bases lay outside the gene matches. DNA for the CDR3: TGTGCCAGCAGTCCCCACAGGGGAGCCAAAAACATTCAGTACTTC. It specifies CASSPHRGAKNIQYF. The variable domain in full, with the rest retrieved from reference TRBV28 and TRBJ2-4, is DVKVTQSSRYLVKRTGEKVFLECVQDMDHENMFWYRQDPGLGLRLIYFSYDVKMKEKGDIPEGYSVSREKKERFSLILESASTNQTSMYLCASSPHRGAKNIQYFGAGTRLSVL.

This clone was counted many times. The chain links TRBV4-3 to TRBJ2-3, with D maybe TRBD1 (6 bases). Germline values: CDR1 LGHNA, CDR2 YSLEER. Trimming shortened V by 2 bases and J by 4 bases, and 19 bases separated the two germline ends. This CDR3 comprises 17 residues. CDR3 sequence: CASSQIITGTLSDTQYF. The CDR3 bases are TGCGCCAGCAGCCAAATAATCACCGGGACACTTTCAGATACGCAGTATTTT.

This clone was seen repeatedly, ten times or more. The chain carries TRBV9 and TRBJ1-4, with TRBD1 matching over 7 bases. Per germline, CDR1 SGDLS and CDR2 YYNGEE. The CDR3 runs 14 residues. V lost 5 bases, J lost 7 bases, and 8 bases stayed unmatched. The CDR3 loop is CASSPQQGSEKLFF. The CDR3 DNA reads TGTGCCAGCAGTCCTCAACAGGGGAGTGAAAAACTGTTTTTT. Looking up the rest from reference TRBV9 and TRBJ1-4 gives the full variable domain: DSGVTQTPKHLITATGQRVTLRCSPRSGDLSVYWYQQSLDQGLQFLIQYYNGEERAKGNILERFSAQQFPDLHSELNLSSLELGDSALYFCASSPQQGSEKLFFGSGTQLSVL.